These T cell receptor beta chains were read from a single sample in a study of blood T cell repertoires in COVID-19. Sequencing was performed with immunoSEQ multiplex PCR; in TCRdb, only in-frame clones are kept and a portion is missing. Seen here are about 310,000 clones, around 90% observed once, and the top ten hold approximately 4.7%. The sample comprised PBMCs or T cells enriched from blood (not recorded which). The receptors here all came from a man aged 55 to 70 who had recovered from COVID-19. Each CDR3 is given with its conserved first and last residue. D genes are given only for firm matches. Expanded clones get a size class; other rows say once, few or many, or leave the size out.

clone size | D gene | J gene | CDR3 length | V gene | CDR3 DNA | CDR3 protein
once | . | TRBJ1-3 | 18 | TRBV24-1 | TGTGCCACCAGTTCCTCTCCCGGGGGGGGCGAGACTGGAAACACCATATATTTT | CATSSSPGGGETGNTIYF
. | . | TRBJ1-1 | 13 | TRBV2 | TGTGCCAGCAAGGGGGACGTGAACACTGAAGCTTTCTTT | CASKGDVNTEAFF
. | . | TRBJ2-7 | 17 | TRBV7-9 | TGTGCCAGCAGCTTCCGAGGGGGAGCGGACATCTCCTACGAGCAGTACTTC | CASSFRGGADISYEQYF
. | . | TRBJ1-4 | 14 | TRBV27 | TGTGCCAGCAGTTATCAGGGAACTAATGAAAAACTGTTTTTT | CASSYQGTNEKLFF
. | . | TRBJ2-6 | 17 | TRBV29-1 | TGCAGCGTTGAAGACAGGGGAGCCCCCTCTGGGGCCAACGTCCTGACTTTC | CSVEDRGAPSGANVLTF
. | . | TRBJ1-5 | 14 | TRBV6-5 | TGTGCCAGCACCAACGGGGGGGGTAGTCAGCCCCAGCATTTT | CASTNGGGSQPQHF
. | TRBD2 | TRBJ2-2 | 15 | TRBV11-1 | TGTGCCAGCAGCCGTGGGACTAGCGGGAGGCGGGAGCTGTTTTTT | CASSRGTSGRRELFF
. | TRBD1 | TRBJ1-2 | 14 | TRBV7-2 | TGTGCCAGCAGTCTGGGGGGACAGGACTATGGCTACACCTTC | CASSLGGQDYGYTF
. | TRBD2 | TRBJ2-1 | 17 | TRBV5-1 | TGCGCCAGCAGCTTGGCCTTGAGACTAGCGGGAAACATTGAGCAGTTCTTC | CASSLALRLAGNIEQFF
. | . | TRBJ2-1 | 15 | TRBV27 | TGTGCCAGCAGTTCTTCTTTCTCCTCCTACAATGAGCAGTTCTTC | CASSSSFSSYNEQFF
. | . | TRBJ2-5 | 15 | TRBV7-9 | TGTGCCAGCAGCTTAGTGTCCCATTTCCAAGAGACCCAGTACTTC | CASSLVSHFQETQYF
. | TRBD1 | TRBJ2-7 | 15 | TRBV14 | TGTGCCAGCAGCCAAATGGGACAGAGCTCCTACGAGCAGTACTTC | CASSQMGQSSYEQYF
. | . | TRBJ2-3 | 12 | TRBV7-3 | TGTGCCAGCAGCCTGACACGGGATACGCAGTATTTT | CASSLTRDTQYF
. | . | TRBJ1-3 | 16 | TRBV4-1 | TGCGCCAGCAGCCAAGATCGGAGGGGCGCTGGAAACACCATATATTTT | CASSQDRRGAGNTIYF
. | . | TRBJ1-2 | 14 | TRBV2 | TGTGCCAGCATTAGAGGGTCGGCGGATAGCGGCTACACCTTC | CASIRGSADSGYTF
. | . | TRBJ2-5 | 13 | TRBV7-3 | TGTGCCAGCAGCTTGGGGCGTCGGGAGACCCAGTACTTC | CASSLGRRETQYF
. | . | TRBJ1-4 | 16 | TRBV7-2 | TGTGCCAGCAGCTTAGTTGGTCCAGGGGCTGAGGAAAAACTGTTTTTT | CASSLVGPGAEEKLFF
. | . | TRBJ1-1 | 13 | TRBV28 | TGTGCCAGCAGTTTATGGGGGCACACTGAAGCTTTCTTT | CASSLWGHTEAFF
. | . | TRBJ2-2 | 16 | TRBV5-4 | TGTGCCAGCACCCCTGTGAGGGGGTTGAACACCGGGGAGCTGTTTTTT | CASTPVRGLNTGELFF
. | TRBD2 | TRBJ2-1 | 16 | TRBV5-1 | TGCGCCAGCAGCTTGGGGTTCGCGGGAGCGGCTAATGAGCAGTTCTTC | CASSLGFAGAANEQFF
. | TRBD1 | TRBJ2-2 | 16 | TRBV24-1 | TGTGCCACCAGTGATCAAGGGGGCTCTAGCACCGGGGAGCTGTTTTTT | CATSDQGGSSTGELFF
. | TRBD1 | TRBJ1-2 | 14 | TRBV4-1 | TGCGCCAGCAGCCGCGGCGGGACAGGGTATGGCTACACCTTC | CASSRGGTGYGYTF
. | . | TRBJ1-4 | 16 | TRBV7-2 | TGTGCCAGCAGCGGAGGGTGGGGCGCATCTAATGAAAAACTGTTTTTT | CASSGGWGASNEKLFF
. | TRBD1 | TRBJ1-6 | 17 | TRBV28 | TGTGCCAGCAGTTCACCGGGACAGGGCCTGACAAATTCACCCCTCCACTTT | CASSSPGQGLTNSPLHF
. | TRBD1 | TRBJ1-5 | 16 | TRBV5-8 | TGTGCCAGCAGCTTGAGGGGGCTTCAGCTTAGTCAGCCCCAGCATTTT | CASSLRGLQLSQPQHF
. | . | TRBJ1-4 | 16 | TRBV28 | TGTGCCAGCACGGATACAGGAAGGTCGACTAATGAAAAACTGTTTTTT | CASTDTGRSTNEKLFF
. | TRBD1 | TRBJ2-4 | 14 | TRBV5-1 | TGCGCCAGCAGTTTCGGACAGGGGGAAAACATTCAGTACTTC | CASSFGQGENIQYF